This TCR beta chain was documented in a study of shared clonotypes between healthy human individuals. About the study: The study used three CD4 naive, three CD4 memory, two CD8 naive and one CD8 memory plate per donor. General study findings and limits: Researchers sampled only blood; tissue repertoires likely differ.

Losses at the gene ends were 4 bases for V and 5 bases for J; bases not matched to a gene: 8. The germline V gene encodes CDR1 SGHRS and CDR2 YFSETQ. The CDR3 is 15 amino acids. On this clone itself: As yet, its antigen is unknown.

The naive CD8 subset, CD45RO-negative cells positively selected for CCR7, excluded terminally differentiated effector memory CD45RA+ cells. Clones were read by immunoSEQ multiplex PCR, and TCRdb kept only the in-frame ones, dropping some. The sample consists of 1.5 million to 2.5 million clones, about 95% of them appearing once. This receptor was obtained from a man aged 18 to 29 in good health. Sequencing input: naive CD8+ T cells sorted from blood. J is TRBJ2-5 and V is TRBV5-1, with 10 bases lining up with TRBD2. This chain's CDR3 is CASSLDLAGVETQYF. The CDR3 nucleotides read TGCGCCAGCAGCCTAGACCTAGCGGGAGTTGAGACCCAGTACTTC.